The subject of this entry is one T cell receptor beta chain. Antigen specificity is unknown. The data were obtained in a study of CD8+ T cells in alopecia areata. Whole-study results and caveats: Tofacitinib produced a significant decrease in scalp clonality and in expanded CD8+ clones among the top 100.

TCR sequencing used cDNA made by reverse transcription of extracted RNA. TCRdb keeps only in-frame clones here, not all; method: immunoSEQ multiplex PCR. The repertoire has 140,000 to 150,000 clones, less than 70% of them found once; the top ten carry more than 15%. V lost 4 bases, J lost 5 bases, and 6 bases stayed unmatched. CDR3 length: 14 amino acids. Germline V CDR1 and CDR2: MNHEY, SMNVEV (reference sequence). Treatment in this sample: oral pan-JAK inhibitor, 5-10 mg twice daily. The clonotype comes from a human donor with alopecia areata. This rearrangement joins TRBV27 to TRBJ2-7; 9 nucleotides agree with TRBD1. Sequenced material: CD8+ T cells sorted from blood, taken at week 4, from a patient treated with tofacitinib. The CDR3 sequence is CASSSPGTGNEQYF. The CDR3 DNA is TGTGCCAGCAGTTCCCCCGGGACAGGGAACGAGCAGTACTTC.